The next 32 T cell receptor beta chains were all read from a single sample in a study of early T cells in non-severe SARS-CoV-2 infection. TCRdb fed the 5' RACE reads into MiXCR, producing one record per CDR3 protein. In the table there are 65,000 to 90,000 distinct CDR3 sequences, about 12% of which are singletons. Sequencing input: whole blood. The receptors come from an adult who was a healthcare worker with PCR-confirmed SARS-CoV-2 infection or an uninfected control (not recorded which).

The rearrangement joins TRBV20-1 to TRBJ1-2; D is unclear. Germline V gene data show CDR1 as DFQATT and CDR2 as SNEGSKA (reference sequence). V dropped 3 bases and J dropped 4 bases, with 9 bases sitting between them. The CDR3 runs 12 residues. The DNA of the CDR3 is TGCAGTGCTAGTTCCAGTACCTATGGCTACACCTTC. Amino acid sequence: CSASSSTYGYTF.

This clonotype was detected many times. The chain recombines TRBV12-5 with TRBJ2-2; 11 nucleotides match TRBD2. The germline gives CDR1 LGHNT, CDR2 FRNRAP. This CDR3 is built from 15 residues. J gave up 7 bases and V 6 bases, and 7 bases lay outside the gene matches. CDR3 loop: CASGIAGGPSGELFF. The CDR3 DNA reads as TGTGCTAGTGGAATAGCGGGAGGGCCTAGCGGGGAGCTGTTTTTT.

A few counts support this clonotype. The V gene is TRBV5-1, the J gene TRBJ1-1; TRBD1 agrees at 7 bases. Germline V lookup: CDR1 SGHRS, CDR2 YFSETQ. V was pared by 1 base and J by 8 bases, with 8 bases of the junction left unmatched. The CDR3 contains 14 residues. The CDR3 nucleotides are TGCGCCAGCAGCTTGAACCCCGGGACAGCAGAAGCTTTCTTT. It codes for CASSLNPGTAEAFF.

The chain recombines TRBV29-1 with TRBJ2-6, with no clear D. This CDR3 has 14 amino acids. The germline V gene encodes CDR1 SQVTM and CDR2 ANQGSEA. V lost 3 bases, J lost 2 bases, and 8 bases lay in between. DNA of the CDR3: TGCAGCGTTGATTCTGGGCCTGGGGCCAACGTCCTGACTTTC. It translates to CSVDSGPGANVLTF.

There are a few counts of this clonotype. V and J are TRBV6-5 and TRBJ2-7, with TRBD1 identical over 10 bases. This CDR3 comprises 16 residues. V gave up 2 bases and J gave up 2 bases; unmatched junction bases: 6. Germline assignment: CDR1 MNHEY and CDR2 SVGAGI. This CDR3 reads CASSYPAGQGTYEQYF. The CDR3 bases are TGTGCCAGCAGTTACCCTGCGGGACAGGGGACCTACGAGCAGTACTTC.

This clonotype was picked up many times. The chain combines TRBV5-1 with TRBJ2-3; D is undetermined. CDR1 is SGHRS and CDR2 is YFSETQ in the germline V gene. The CDR3 consists of 12 residues. The V end lost 0 bases, the J end lost 4 bases, and 3 bases lay between the germline ends. The CDR3 loop reads CASSLGADTQYF. CDR3 DNA: TGCGCCAGCAGCTTGGGGGCAGATACGCAGTATTTT.

This clonotype was observed a few times. The chain uses TRBV6-6 and TRBJ2-5; D tentatively reads TRBD1 or TRBD2 (5 bases each). With 4 bases removed from V and 2 bases from J, the gap between germline ends came to 11 bases. Germline V CDR1 and CDR2: MNHNY, SVGAGI (reference sequence). This CDR3 has 14 residues. CDR3 residues: CASSSRDEQETQYF. The CDR3 coding sequence is TGTGCCAGCAGTTCCCGGGACGAGCAAGAGACCCAGTACTTC.

The rearrangement joins TRBV5-1 to TRBJ2-2; D unclear. This CDR3 is 13 amino acids long. V was shortened by 2 bases and J by 4 bases, with 6 bases between the two germline ends. From germline, CDR1 is SGHRS and CDR2 YFSETQ. Here the CDR3 reads CASSFTVTGELFF. The CDR3 DNA sequence: TGCGCCAGCAGCTTTACGGTCACCGGGGAGCTGTTTTTT.

The chain links TRBV20-1 to TRBJ2-7; D perhaps matches TRBD2 (5 bases). The germline gives CDR1 DFQATT, CDR2 SNEGSKA (reference sequence). The CDR3 covers 13 residues. Between the trimmed V and J ends, which lost 0 bases and 2 bases, there was a span of 8 bases. As DNA, the CDR3 is TGCAGTGCTAGAGAAGACGGGACCTACGAGCAGTACTTC. This encodes CSAREDGTYEQYF.

This clonotype was seen a handful of times. This chain links TRBV4-2 with TRBJ2-5, with D maybe TRBD2 (6 bases). Germline V gene sequence: CDR1 LGHNA, CDR2 YNFKEQ. This CDR3 is built from 17 residues. V was clipped by 0 bases and J by 0 bases, with 14 bases between them. DNA of the CDR3: TGTGCCAGCAGCCAAGATCCCGCTAGCGCCTACCAAGAGACCCAGTACTTC. Protein product: CASSQDPASAYQETQYF.

The table lists this clonotype with a few counts. The chain has TRBV29-1 and TRBJ1-2, with D maybe TRBD1 (5 bases). Between the trimmed V and J ends, which lost 6 bases and 5 bases, there was a span of 16 bases. The germline V gene has CDR1 SQVTM and CDR2 ANQGSEA. There are 13 residues in the CDR3. The CDR3 DNA reads as TGCAGCGTGGACGGTGGGTCAGGGTATGGCTACACCTTC. Translation gives CSVDGGSGYGYTF.

This clonotype showed up many times. The rearrangement joins TRBV30 to TRBJ1-1; 8 nucleotides match TRBD1. V was clipped by 2 bases and J by 1 base; unmatched bases: 0. Per germline, CDR1 GTSNPN and CDR2 SVGIG (reference sequence). The CDR3 is made up of 13 amino acids. The CDR3 DNA is TGTGCCTGGAGTCAGGGGGCGAACACTGAAGCTTTCTTT. Its protein product is CAWSQGANTEAFF.

In its sample, this clonotype was seen a few times. V gene TRBV7-6 combines with J gene TRBJ1-5, with unresolved D. The CDR3 has 13 amino acids. Germline loops: CDR1 SGHVS, CDR2 FNYEAQ. Trimming pared 1 base from V and 7 bases from J, leaving 8 bases between. CDR3 amino acids: CASSLGEEQPQHF. The CDR3, as DNA: TGTGCCAGCAGCTTAGGGGAAGAGCAGCCCCAGCATTTT.

The chain couples TRBV9 to TRBJ1-1; unclear D gene. The CDR3 is made up of 14 amino acids. Trimming pared 2 bases from V and 0 bases from J, leaving 8 bases between. The germline V gene encodes CDR1 SGDLS and CDR2 YYNGEE. This CDR3 reads CASSVTPMNTEAFF. The CDR3 bases are TGTGCCAGCAGCGTGACCCCGATGAACACTGAAGCTTTCTTT.

This clonotype was recorded at least ten times. V usage is TRBV29-1 and J usage is TRBJ1-2; D uncertain. Trimming pared 6 bases from V and 4 bases from J, leaving 21 bases between. This CDR3 is built from 15 residues. Germline V gene sequence: CDR1 SQVTM, CDR2 ANQGSEA. CDR3 DNA: TGCAGCGTCAAACCAACGGTGCAGTACCGCTATGGCTACACCTTC. Amino acid sequence: CSVKPTVQYRYGYTF.

This clonotype was counted ten times or more. The chain is built from TRBV5-1 and TRBJ2-7, with 9 bases that match TRBD1. The CDR3 is 15 residues long. The V gene's germline CDR1 is SGHRS and CDR2 YFSETQ. V was pared by 3 bases and J by 3 bases, with 7 bases of the junction left unmatched. The chain's CDR3 is CASSSRDRANYEQYF. CDR3 bases: TGCGCCAGCAGCTCTCGGGACAGGGCAAACTACGAGCAGTACTTC.

V is TRBV10-3 and J is TRBJ2-2; 14 nucleotides line up with TRBD2. The V gene's germline CDR1 is ENHRY and CDR2 SYGVKD. V was pared by 6 bases and J by 4 bases, with 7 bases of the junction left unmatched. The CDR3 has 17 amino acids. CDR3 DNA: TGTGCCATCAGCCCGGGACTAGCGGGGGTGAGCACCGGGGAGCTGTTTTTT. The encoded protein is CAISPGLAGVSTGELFF.

This clonotype has at least ten counts. The gene calls are TRBV29-1 and TRBJ2-2; maybe TRBD1 (6 bases). V was cut by 7 bases and J by 7 bases, with 13 bases left in between. The CDR3 spans 12 residues. Germline V gene data show CDR1 as SQVTM and CDR2 as ANQGSEA. For the CDR3, the DNA is TGCAGCGGCGGTGGGGGCCACGGGGAGCTGTTTTTT. This translates into CSGGGGHGELFF.

This clonotype was seen at least ten times. J is TRBJ2-3 and V is TRBV30; the D is unclear. The germline V gene encodes CDR1 GTSNPN and CDR2 SVGIG (reference sequence). CDR3 length: 12 residues. V lost 2 bases and J lost 2, with 5 bases in between. In DNA form, the CDR3 reads TGTGCCTGGAGTATGACCACAGATACGCAGTATTTT. It is translated as CAWSMTTDTQYF. Full variable domain (rest looked up from reference TRBV30 and TRBJ2-3): SQTIHQWPATLVQPVGSPLSLECTVEGTSNPNLYWYRQAAGRGLQLLFYSVGIGQISSEVPQNLSASRPQDRQFILSSKKLLLSDSGFYLCAWSMTTDTQYFGPGTRLTVL.

Only a few counts were recorded for this clonotype. The chain couples TRBV5-6 to TRBJ2-4; D remains unclear. The CDR3 is 13 amino acids. Germline CDR1 is SGHDT and CDR2 is YYEEEE. Trimming left V 1 base short and J 5 bases short, with 7 bases between. The CDR3 here is CASSLIWENIQYF. The CDR3 DNA sequence: TGTGCCAGCAGCTTGATCTGGGAAAACATTCAGTACTTC.

In DNA form, the CDR3 reads TGTGCCAGCAGCTTGGGGCTAGCGGGGAATGAGCAGTTCTTC. Translated: CASSLGLAGNEQFF. This sequence joins TRBV7-3 and TRBJ2-1; TRBD2 aligns across 9 bases. Trimming removed 3 bases from V and 7 bases from J; junction bases left unmatched: 4. Germline CDR1 reads SGHTA; CDR2 reads FQGTGA. The CDR3 covers 14 residues.

In regard to this clonotype: A read error is possible here, since a much larger clone lies one base away. The chain has TRBV29-1 and TRBJ1-2; 9 nucleotides line up with TRBD1. The CDR3 totals 12 residues. With V trimmed by 4 bases and J by 5 bases, 2 bases remained unmatched. Germline-derived CDR1 and CDR2 are SQVTM and ANQGSEA. The CDR3 here is CSVGTGDYGYTF. Written as DNA, the CDR3 is TGCAGCGTTGGGACAGGGGATTATGGCTACACCTTC.

This clonotype was recorded at least ten times. The chain carries TRBV20-1 and TRBJ1-3; 7 bases map to TRBD1. CDR3 length: 15 amino acids. Germline V lookup: CDR1 DFQATT, CDR2 SNEGSKA (reference sequence). The junction had 5 bases not matched to a gene; V was cut back by 3 bases and J by 0 bases. The CDR3 DNA is TGCAGTGCTAGGCCGGGACAGAGCTCTGGAAACACCATATATTTT. The encoded protein is CSARPGQSSGNTIYF.

V and J are TRBV12-3 or TRBV12-4 and TRBJ2-7; 12 bases are shared with TRBD2. The CDR3 extends over 16 amino acids. J lost 4 bases, V lost 5 bases, and 9 bases had no gene match. As DNA, the CDR3 is TGTGCCAGCAGTACCCCGCTAGCGGGGGGGAGGTACGAGCAGTACTTC. It codes for CASSTPLAGGRYEQYF.

This clonotype has a handful of counts. The genes are TRBV9 and TRBJ2-1; unclear D gene. The germline CDR1 and CDR2 sequences are SGDLS and YYNGEE. This CDR3 region has 13 residues. Trimming removed 0 bases at V and 3 bases at J, with 4 bases between. The CDR3 loop is CASSVGYYNEQFF. The CDR3 coding sequence is TGTGCCAGCAGCGTAGGGTACTACAATGAGCAGTTCTTC.

The table lists this clonotype with a few counts. The V call is TRBV29-1, the J call TRBJ2-1; D not resolved. The CDR3 loop spans 13 amino acids. Per germline, CDR1 SQVTM and CDR2 ANQGSEA. CDR3 in DNA: TGCAGTGGGATGCTAGTGGTTGTCGGTGAGCAGTTCTTC. It is translated as CSGMLVVVGEQFF.

This clonotype was seen many times. This chain connects TRBV3-1 to TRBJ2-7; no firm D call. Germline loops: CDR1 LGHDT, CDR2 YNNKEL (reference sequence). This CDR3 has 13 residues. V lost 4 bases and J lost 0, with 7 bases in between. CDR3 region: CASSRTVSYEQYF. CDR3 coding DNA: TGTGCCAGCAGCCGGACGGTCTCCTACGAGCAGTACTTC.

There are many counts of this clonotype. The genes are TRBV27 and TRBJ2-2; no reliable D call. The CDR3 runs to 13 residues. Germline assignment: CDR1 MNHEY and CDR2 SMNVEV (reference sequence). V lost 7 bases to trimming and J lost 0 bases, with 6 bases between them. The DNA for the CDR3 is TGTGCCAGCACCAGCGCGAACACCGGGGAGCTGTTTTTT. As protein: CASTSANTGELFF.

There are many counts of this clonotype. The chain couples TRBV6-6 to TRBJ2-5, with TRBD2 as a possible D gene (5 bases). Germline lookup yields CDR1 MNHNY and CDR2 SVGAGI (reference sequence). The CDR3 has 13 residues. The ends were cut back, 5 bases at V and 5 bases at J, with 12 bases in the middle. The DNA for the CDR3 is TGTGCCAGCAGTGCTGACTACGGTGAGACCCAGTACTTC. Translated, it gives CASSADYGETQYF.

The rearrangement joins TRBV20-1 to TRBJ1-2; D unclear. The CDR3 has 14 residues. Trimming left V 0 bases short and J 4 bases short, with 12 bases between. Germline V CDR1 and CDR2: DFQATT, SNEGSKA (reference sequence). The CDR3 DNA is TGCAGTGCTAGAGACAGTGGGCGGTCCTATGGCTACACCTTC. This codes for CSARDSGRSYGYTF.

There are a few counts of this clonotype. The chain uses TRBV5-4 and TRBJ2-2; no definite D call. Germline-derived CDR1 and CDR2 are SGHNT and YYREEE (reference sequence). This CDR3 has 13 amino acids. V was pared by 3 bases and J by 4 bases, with 7 bases between. The CDR3 region has the DNA TGTGCCAGCAGCTCCCGAGGCACCGGGGAGCTGTTTTTT. This encodes CASSSRGTGELFF.

Only a few counts were recorded for this clonotype. The CDR3 sequence: CASINRIYEQYF. As DNA, the CDR3 is TGTGCCAGTATAAACAGGATCTACGAGCAGTACTTC. This chain joins TRBV6-6 and TRBJ2-7, with D possibly matching TRBD1 (5 bases). The CDR3 consists of 12 residues. Germline V lookup: CDR1 MNHNY, CDR2 SVGAGI (reference sequence). V lost 9 bases to trimming and J lost 3 bases, with 12 bases between them.